Listed below are T cell receptor beta chains from one sample, sequenced in a study of blood T cell repertoires in COVID-19. The protocol was immunoSEQ multiplex PCR, while the TCRdb copy is restricted to in-frame clones and leaves out a portion. The sample includes over 120,000 clones, around nine tenths seen only once; the top ten take roughly 8%. Sequenced: peripheral blood. The receptors were sampled from a woman aged 50 to 65 with active or convalescent COVID-19. The CDR3 runs from the conserved cysteine through the conserved F or W. D genes are given only for firm matches. Part of the rows lack a size; the others show once, few, many or a class for expanded clones.

J gene: TRBJ1-1; D gene: TRBD1; V gene: TRBV10-3; clone size: NA; CDR3 DNA: TGTGCCATCAGTGAGTCCGGGACAGGGGTTGGGAAGGCTTTCTTT; CDR3 protein: CAISESGTGVGKAFF
J gene: TRBJ1-5; D gene: NA; V gene: TRBV30; clone size: few; CDR3 DNA: TGTGCCTGGAGTCGAGGGCCCACGGGGCAGCCCCAGCATTTT; CDR3 protein: CAWSRGPTGQPQHF
J gene: TRBJ1-2; D gene: NA; V gene: TRBV25-1; clone size: once; CDR3 DNA: TGTGCCAGCAGTGAAGGGACAACTACCCACCACTATGGCTACACCTTC; CDR3 protein: CASSEGTTTHHYGYTF
J gene: TRBJ2-1; D gene: TRBD2; V gene: TRBV7-9; clone size: NA; CDR3 DNA: TGTGCCAGCAGCTTAGGGACTAGCGGGGCCTATGAGCAGTTCTTC; CDR3 protein: CASSLGTSGAYEQFF
J gene: TRBJ1-2; D gene: NA; V gene: TRBV19; clone size: NA; CDR3 DNA: TGTGCCAGTAGTAAACAGGCGGCCGGTCTCAACTATGGCTACACCTTC; CDR3 protein: CASSKQAAGLNYGYTF
J gene: TRBJ1-3; D gene: NA; V gene: TRBV9; clone size: NA; CDR3 DNA: TGTGCCAGCAGTACGACAGGCGGAAACACCATATATTTT; CDR3 protein: CASSTTGGNTIYF
J gene: TRBJ1-2; D gene: NA; V gene: TRBV10-3; clone size: NA; CDR3 DNA: TGTGCCATCAGTGAGTCTTGGCAGGTCTCCGGCTACACCTTC; CDR3 protein: CAISESWQVSGYTF
J gene: TRBJ1-4; D gene: NA; V gene: TRBV30; clone size: NA; CDR3 DNA: TGTGCCTGGAGTGGGGAGACAACTAATGAAAAACTGTTTTTT; CDR3 protein: CAWSGETTNEKLFF
J gene: TRBJ2-6; D gene: NA; V gene: TRBV28; clone size: NA; CDR3 DNA: TGTGCCAGCAGTTCGACCCGGGCTGGGGCCAACGTCCTGACTTTC; CDR3 protein: CASSSTRAGANVLTF
J gene: TRBJ2-5; D gene: NA; V gene: TRBV30; clone size: once; CDR3 DNA: TGTGCCTGGAACCCGGGGTCAAAGCAAGAGACCCAGTACTTC; CDR3 protein: CAWNPGSKQETQYF
J gene: TRBJ1-3; D gene: TRBD1; V gene: TRBV18; clone size: NA; CDR3 DNA: TGTGCCAGCTCACCATTGGACAGGTTCTTACGTATGGGAAACACCATATATTTT; CDR3 protein: CASSPLDRFLRMGNTIYF
J gene: TRBJ2-7; D gene: NA; V gene: TRBV4-2; clone size: NA; CDR3 DNA: TGTGCCAGCAGCCAAGATGGGGCAGCAAGGCCTTCCTACGAGCAGTACTTC; CDR3 protein: CASSQDGAARPSYEQYF
J gene: TRBJ2-1; D gene: TRBD1; V gene: TRBV9; clone size: NA; CDR3 DNA: TGTGCCAGCAGCGCCCTTGGACAGGGATGGGATGAGCAGTTCTTC; CDR3 protein: CASSALGQGWDEQFF
J gene: TRBJ1-3; D gene: NA; V gene: TRBV6-2/TRBV6-3; clone size: NA; CDR3 DNA: TGTGCCAGCAGTTTGTACAGCTCTGGAAACACCATATATTTT; CDR3 protein: CASSLYSSGNTIYF
J gene: TRBJ2-7; D gene: TRBD2; V gene: TRBV23-1; clone size: NA; CDR3 DNA: TGCGCCAGCCCCAATCGGGGGAGGGTTCGCTCCTACGAGCAGTACTTC; CDR3 protein: CASPNRGRVRSYEQYF
J gene: TRBJ1-5; D gene: NA; V gene: TRBV5-6; clone size: NA; CDR3 DNA: TGTGCCAGCAGCTTGTTCGGTCAGACTTCAAGTTTGGAGCATTTT; CDR3 protein: CASSLFGQTSSLEHF
J gene: TRBJ2-7; D gene: NA; V gene: TRBV6-1; clone size: NA; CDR3 DNA: TGTGCCAGCAGTGAGGAGCGAAGGTGGTCCTACGAGCAGTACTTC; CDR3 protein: CASSEERRWSYEQYF
J gene: TRBJ1-2; D gene: NA; V gene: TRBV3-1/TRBV3-2; clone size: NA; CDR3 DNA: TGTGCCAGCAGCCAAGGATCGGGGGGAGGGTATGGCTACACCTTC; CDR3 protein: CASSQGSGGGYGYTF
J gene: TRBJ1-1; D gene: NA; V gene: TRBV6-2/TRBV6-3; clone size: NA; CDR3 DNA: TGTGCCAGCACTTACTCAGCTCAGAACACTGAAGCTTTCTTT; CDR3 protein: CASTYSAQNTEAFF
J gene: TRBJ1-5; D gene: NA; V gene: TRBV19; clone size: few; CDR3 DNA: TGTGCCAGTAGTATCCAACAGAATAGCAATCAGCCCCAGCATTTT; CDR3 protein: CASSIQQNSNQPQHF
J gene: TRBJ2-5; D gene: TRBD2; V gene: TRBV7-2; clone size: NA; CDR3 DNA: TGTGCCAGCAGCCGCGGGGGGGCGACGGAGACCCAGTACTTC; CDR3 protein: CASSRGGATETQYF
J gene: TRBJ2-7; D gene: TRBD2; V gene: TRBV19; clone size: NA; CDR3 DNA: TGTGCCAGTAGTCCCAATCTAGCGGTCCACGAGCAGTACTTC; CDR3 protein: CASSPNLAVHEQYF
J gene: TRBJ1-5; D gene: NA; V gene: TRBV4-2; clone size: NA; CDR3 DNA: TGTGCCAGCAGCCAAGATACTGAGTTACCCCAGCATTTT; CDR3 protein: CASSQDTELPQHF
J gene: TRBJ2-1; D gene: TRBD2; V gene: TRBV10-3; clone size: NA; CDR3 DNA: TGTGCCACAACCCCTCTAGCGGGAGGATACAATGAGCAGTTCTTC; CDR3 protein: CATTPLAGGYNEQFF
J gene: TRBJ1-1; D gene: NA; V gene: TRBV6-5; clone size: NA; CDR3 DNA: TGTGCCAGCAGCAAGAGTGCAGGCCCGAACACTGAAGCTTTCTTT; CDR3 protein: CASSKSAGPNTEAFF
J gene: TRBJ1-5; D gene: NA; V gene: TRBV11-2; clone size: NA; CDR3 DNA: TGTGCCAGCAGCTTAGAACTGGATCAGCCCCAGCATTTT; CDR3 protein: CASSLELDQPQHF
J gene: TRBJ1-5; D gene: NA; V gene: TRBV18; clone size: few; CDR3 DNA: TGTGCCAGCTCATCCGAGGTTAGTCAGCCCCAGCATTTT; CDR3 protein: CASSSEVSQPQHF
J gene: TRBJ1-6; D gene: NA; V gene: TRBV18; clone size: NA; CDR3 DNA: TGTGCCAGCTCAAACCGGGCCTCATCCCGGGGTTATAATTCACCCCTCCACTTT; CDR3 protein: CASSNRASSRGYNSPLHF
J gene: TRBJ2-3; D gene: TRBD1; V gene: TRBV29-1; clone size: NA; CDR3 DNA: TGCAGCGTCACGGACAGGGGGAGCACAGATACGCAGTATTTT; CDR3 protein: CSVTDRGSTDTQYF
J gene: TRBJ1-2; D gene: TRBD1; V gene: TRBV30; clone size: NA; CDR3 DNA: TGTGCCTGGAGTTTTTCCGGGACAGGAGGGGACTATGGCTACACCTTC; CDR3 protein: CAWSFSGTGGDYGYTF
J gene: TRBJ1-1; D gene: NA; V gene: TRBV7-9; clone size: NA; CDR3 DNA: TGTGCCAGCAGCTTACAGGGGCTGAGCACTGAAGCTTTCTTT; CDR3 protein: CASSLQGLSTEAFF
J gene: TRBJ1-2; D gene: TRBD1; V gene: TRBV6-1; clone size: NA; CDR3 DNA: TGTGCCAGCAGTGAAGTAGGGACAGGGCGAGGAGGCTACACCTTC; CDR3 protein: CASSEVGTGRGGYTF
J gene: TRBJ1-2; D gene: NA; V gene: TRBV19; clone size: NA; CDR3 DNA: TGTGCCAGTAGTATAGCCGGGTATGGCTACACCTTC; CDR3 protein: CASSIAGYGYTF
J gene: TRBJ2-2; D gene: NA; V gene: TRBV27; clone size: NA; CDR3 DNA: TGTGCCAGCAGTTTATGGGGGAGGCAGAACACCGGGGAGCTGTTTTTT; CDR3 protein: CASSLWGRQNTGELFF
J gene: TRBJ2-7; D gene: NA; V gene: TRBV5-1; clone size: NA; CDR3 DNA: TGCGCCAGCAGCTTGTCCGGCTACGAGCAGTACTTC; CDR3 protein: CASSLSGYEQYF
J gene: TRBJ1-5; D gene: NA; V gene: TRBV28; clone size: NA; CDR3 DNA: TGTGCCAGCAGGCCGACACCATATAGCAATCAGCCCCAGCATTTT; CDR3 protein: CASRPTPYSNQPQHF
J gene: TRBJ2-1; D gene: NA; V gene: TRBV11-2; clone size: NA; CDR3 DNA: TGTGCCAGCAGCTTAGTAGGGGGAGTCAAACCAAAAAAGCAGTTCTTC; CDR3 protein: CASSLVGGVKPKKQFF
J gene: TRBJ2-1; D gene: TRBD1; V gene: TRBV29-1; clone size: NA; CDR3 DNA: TGCAGCGCCCGGGACAGGGGGCATCATGGCGGGCAGTTCTTC; CDR3 protein: CSARDRGHHGGQFF
J gene: TRBJ1-1; D gene: NA; V gene: TRBV7-2; clone size: NA; CDR3 DNA: TGTGCCAGCAGCTTAACAGCGAACACTGAAGCTTTCTTT; CDR3 protein: CASSLTANTEAFF
J gene: TRBJ1-1; D gene: TRBD1; V gene: TRBV5-1; clone size: NA; CDR3 DNA: TGCGCCAGCAGGCAAACAGGGGGCAGCTACACTGAAGCTTTCTTT; CDR3 protein: CASRQTGGSYTEAFF
J gene: TRBJ1-2; D gene: TRBD1; V gene: TRBV6-5; clone size: NA; CDR3 DNA: TGTGCCAGCAGCCTTGACAGGGCCCTTTTCTATGGCTACACCTTC; CDR3 protein: CASSLDRALFYGYTF
J gene: TRBJ1-1; D gene: TRBD1; V gene: TRBV5-1; clone size: NA; CDR3 DNA: TGCGCCAGCAGCCCCGGCTATCAGGGGGCCACTGAAGCTTTCTTT; CDR3 protein: CASSPGYQGATEAFF